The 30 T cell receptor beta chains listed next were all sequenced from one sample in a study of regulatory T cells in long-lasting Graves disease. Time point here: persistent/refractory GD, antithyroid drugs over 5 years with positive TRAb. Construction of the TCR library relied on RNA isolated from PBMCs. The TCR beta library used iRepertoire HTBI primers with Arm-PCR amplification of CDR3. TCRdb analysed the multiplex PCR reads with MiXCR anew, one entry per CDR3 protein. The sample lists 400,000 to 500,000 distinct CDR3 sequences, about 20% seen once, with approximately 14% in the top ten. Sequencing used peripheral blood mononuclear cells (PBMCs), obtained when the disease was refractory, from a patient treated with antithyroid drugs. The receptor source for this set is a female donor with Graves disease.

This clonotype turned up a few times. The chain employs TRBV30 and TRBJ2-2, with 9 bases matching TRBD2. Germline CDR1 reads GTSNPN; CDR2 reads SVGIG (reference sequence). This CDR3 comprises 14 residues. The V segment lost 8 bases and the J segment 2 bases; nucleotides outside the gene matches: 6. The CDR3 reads CATRTSENTGELFF. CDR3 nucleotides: TGTGCCACCCGGACTAGCGAAAACACCGGGGAGCTGTTTTTT. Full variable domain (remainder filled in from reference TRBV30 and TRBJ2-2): SQTIHQWPATLVQPVGSPLSLECTVEGTSNPNLYWYRQAAGRGLQLLFYSVGIGQISSEVPQNLSASRPQDRQFILSSKKLLLSDSGFYLCATRTSENTGELFFGEGSRLTVL.

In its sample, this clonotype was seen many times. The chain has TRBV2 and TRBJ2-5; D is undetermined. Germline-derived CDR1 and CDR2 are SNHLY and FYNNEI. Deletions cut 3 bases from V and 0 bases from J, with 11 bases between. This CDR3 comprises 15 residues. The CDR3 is CASSESVTYQETQYF. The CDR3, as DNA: TGTGCCAGCAGTGAGTCGGTGACGTACCAAGAGACCCAGTACTTC. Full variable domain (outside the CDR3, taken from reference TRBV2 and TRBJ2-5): EPEVTQTPSHQVTQMGQEVILRCVPISNHLYFYWYRQILGQKVEFLVSFYNNEISEKSEIFDDQFSVERPDGSNFTLKIRSTKLEDSAMYFCASSESVTYQETQYFGPGTRLLVL.

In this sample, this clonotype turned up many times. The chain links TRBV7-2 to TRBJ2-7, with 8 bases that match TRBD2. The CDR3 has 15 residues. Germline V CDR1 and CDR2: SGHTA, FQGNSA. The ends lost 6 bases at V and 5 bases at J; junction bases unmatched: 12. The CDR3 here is CASSPGGVMIHEQYF. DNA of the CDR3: TGTGCCAGCAGTCCCGGGGGGGTCATGATCCACGAGCAGTACTTC.

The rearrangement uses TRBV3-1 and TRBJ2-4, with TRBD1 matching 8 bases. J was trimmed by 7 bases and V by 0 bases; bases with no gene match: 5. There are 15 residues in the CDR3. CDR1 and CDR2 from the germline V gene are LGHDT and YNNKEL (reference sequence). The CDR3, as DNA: TGTGCCAGCAGCCAAGAGACAGGGGTAGCGAACATTCAGTACTTC. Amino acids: CASSQETGVANIQYF.

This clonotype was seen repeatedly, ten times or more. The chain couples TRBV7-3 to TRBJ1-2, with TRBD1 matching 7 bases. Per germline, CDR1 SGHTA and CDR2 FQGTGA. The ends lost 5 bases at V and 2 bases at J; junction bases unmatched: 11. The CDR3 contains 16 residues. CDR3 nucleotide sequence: TGTGCCAGCAGCGGGCCCGACAGGGACCCGAACTATGGCTACACCTTC. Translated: CASSGPDRDPNYGYTF.

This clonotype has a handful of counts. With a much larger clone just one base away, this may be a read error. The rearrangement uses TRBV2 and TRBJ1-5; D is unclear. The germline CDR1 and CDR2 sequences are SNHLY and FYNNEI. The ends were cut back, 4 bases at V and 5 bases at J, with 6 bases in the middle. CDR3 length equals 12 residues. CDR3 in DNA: TGTGCCAGCAGTGCCTCAGATCAGCCCCAGCATTTT. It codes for CASSASDQPQHF.

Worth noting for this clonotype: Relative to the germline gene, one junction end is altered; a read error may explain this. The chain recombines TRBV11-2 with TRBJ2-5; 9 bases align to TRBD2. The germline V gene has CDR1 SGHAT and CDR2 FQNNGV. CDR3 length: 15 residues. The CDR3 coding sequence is TGCGCCAGCAGCCACCTCCCGGCGGGGGGGGAGACCCAGTACTTC. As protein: CASSHLPAGGETQYF.

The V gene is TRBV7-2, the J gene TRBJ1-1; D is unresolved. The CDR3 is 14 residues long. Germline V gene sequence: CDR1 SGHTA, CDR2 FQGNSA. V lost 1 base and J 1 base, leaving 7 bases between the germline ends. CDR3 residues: CASSLEVTNTEAFF. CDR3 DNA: TGTGCCAGCAGCTTAGAGGTCACGAACACTGAAGCTTTCTTT.

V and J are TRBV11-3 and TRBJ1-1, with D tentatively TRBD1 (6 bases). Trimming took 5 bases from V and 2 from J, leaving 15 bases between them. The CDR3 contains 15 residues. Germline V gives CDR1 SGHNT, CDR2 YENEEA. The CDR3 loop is CASSPGGRGNTEAFF. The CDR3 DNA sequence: TGTGCCAGCAGCCCTGGGGGCAGGGGCAACACTGAAGCTTTCTTT.

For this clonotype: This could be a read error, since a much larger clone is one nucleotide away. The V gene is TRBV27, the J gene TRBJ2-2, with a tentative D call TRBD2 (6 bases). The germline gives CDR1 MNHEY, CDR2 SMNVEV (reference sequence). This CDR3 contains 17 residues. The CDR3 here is CASSLRAPGDYTGELVF. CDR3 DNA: TGTGCCAGCAGTTTAAGGGCCCCGGGAGATTACACCGGGGAGCTGGTTTTT.

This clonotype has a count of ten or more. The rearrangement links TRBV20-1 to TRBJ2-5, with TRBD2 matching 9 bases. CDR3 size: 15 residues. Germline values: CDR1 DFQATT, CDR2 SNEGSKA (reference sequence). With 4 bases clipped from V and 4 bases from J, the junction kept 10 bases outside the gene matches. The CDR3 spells CSANHLAGRGETQYF. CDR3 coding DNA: TGCAGTGCTAATCACCTAGCGGGAAGAGGAGAGACCCAGTACTTC.

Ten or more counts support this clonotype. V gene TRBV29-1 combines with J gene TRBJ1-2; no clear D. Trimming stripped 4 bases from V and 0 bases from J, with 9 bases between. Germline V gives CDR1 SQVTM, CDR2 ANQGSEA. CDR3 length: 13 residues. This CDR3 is CSVGVRANYGYTF. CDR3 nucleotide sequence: TGCAGCGTTGGGGTCAGAGCTAACTATGGCTACACCTTC.

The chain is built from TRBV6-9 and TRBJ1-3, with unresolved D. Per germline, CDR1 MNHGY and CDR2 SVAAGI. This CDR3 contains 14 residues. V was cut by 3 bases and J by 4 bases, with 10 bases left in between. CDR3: CASSYTGGGNTIYF. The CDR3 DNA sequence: TGTGCCAGCAGTTACACTGGAGGCGGAAACACCATATATTTT.

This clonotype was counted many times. CDR3 sequence reads: CASSQGHALQPQHF. Here the CDR3 DNA reads TGTGCCAGCAGCCAAGGGCACGCTCTACAGCCCCAGCATTTT. The rearrangement uses TRBV3-1 and TRBJ1-5; unclear D gene. The CDR3 extends over 14 amino acids. Trimming removed 1 base from V and 7 bases from J, with 11 bases in between. Germline loops: CDR1 LGHDT, CDR2 YNNKEL (reference sequence).

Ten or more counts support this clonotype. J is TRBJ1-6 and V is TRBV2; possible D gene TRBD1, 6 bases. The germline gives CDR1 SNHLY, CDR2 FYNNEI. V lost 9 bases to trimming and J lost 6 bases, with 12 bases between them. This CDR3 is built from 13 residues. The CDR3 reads CASPGQPNSPLHF. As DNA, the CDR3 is TGTGCCAGTCCGGGACAACCTAATTCACCCCTCCACTTT.

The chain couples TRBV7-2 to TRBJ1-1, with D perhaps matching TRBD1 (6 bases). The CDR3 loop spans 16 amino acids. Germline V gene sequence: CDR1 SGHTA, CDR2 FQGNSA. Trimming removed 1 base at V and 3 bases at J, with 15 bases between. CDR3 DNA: TGTGCCAGCAGCTTAGGCTCCCAGGGGCGGCACACTGAAGCTTTCTTT. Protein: CASSLGSQGRHTEAFF.

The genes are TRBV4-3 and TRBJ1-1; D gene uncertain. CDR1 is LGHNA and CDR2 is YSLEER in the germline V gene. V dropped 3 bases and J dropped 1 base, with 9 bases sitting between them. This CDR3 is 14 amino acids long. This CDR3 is CASSQLLRNTEAFF. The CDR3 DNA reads TGCGCCAGCAGCCAGCTCCTGAGGAACACTGAAGCTTTCTTT.

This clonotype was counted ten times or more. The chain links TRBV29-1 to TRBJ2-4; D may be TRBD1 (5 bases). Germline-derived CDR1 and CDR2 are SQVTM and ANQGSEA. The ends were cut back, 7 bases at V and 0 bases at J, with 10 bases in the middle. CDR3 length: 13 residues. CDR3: CSALGLAKNIQYF. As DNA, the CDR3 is TGCAGCGCCCTGGGGCTAGCCAAAAACATTCAGTACTTC.

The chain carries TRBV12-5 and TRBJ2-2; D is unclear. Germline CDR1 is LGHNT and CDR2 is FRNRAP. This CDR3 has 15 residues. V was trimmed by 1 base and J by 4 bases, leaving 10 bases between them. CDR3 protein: CASGLDPLSTGELFF. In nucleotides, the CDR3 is TGTGCTAGTGGTTTGGACCCCCTCTCCACCGGGGAGCTGTTTTTT.

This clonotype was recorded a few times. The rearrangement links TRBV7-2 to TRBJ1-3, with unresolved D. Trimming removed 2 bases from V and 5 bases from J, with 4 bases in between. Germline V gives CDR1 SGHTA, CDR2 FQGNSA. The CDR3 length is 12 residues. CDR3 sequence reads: CASSLHRNTIYF. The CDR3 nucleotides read TGTGCCAGCAGCTTACACCGAAACACCATATATTTT.

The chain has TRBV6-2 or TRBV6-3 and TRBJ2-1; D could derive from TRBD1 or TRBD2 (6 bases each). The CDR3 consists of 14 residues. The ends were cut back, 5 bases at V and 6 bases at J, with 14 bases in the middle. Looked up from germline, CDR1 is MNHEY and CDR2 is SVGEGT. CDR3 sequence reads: CASSEGGRSNEQFF. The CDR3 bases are TGTGCCAGCAGTGAAGGGGGGAGGAGCAATGAGCAGTTCTTC.

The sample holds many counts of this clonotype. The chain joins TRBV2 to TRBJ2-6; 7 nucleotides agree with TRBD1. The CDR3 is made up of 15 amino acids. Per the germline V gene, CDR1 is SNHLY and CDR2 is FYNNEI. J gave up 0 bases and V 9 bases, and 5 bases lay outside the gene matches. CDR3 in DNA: TGTGCCAGAGGACAGGCCCTCTCTGGGGCCAACGTCCTGACTTTC. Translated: CARGQALSGANVLTF.

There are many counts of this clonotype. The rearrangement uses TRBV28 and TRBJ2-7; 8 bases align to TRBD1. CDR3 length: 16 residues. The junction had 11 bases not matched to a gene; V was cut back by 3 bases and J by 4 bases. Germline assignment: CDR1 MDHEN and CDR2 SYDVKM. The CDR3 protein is CASSLGAGTGGYEQYF. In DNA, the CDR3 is TGTGCCAGCAGTTTGGGGGCCGGGACAGGAGGTTACGAGCAGTACTTC.

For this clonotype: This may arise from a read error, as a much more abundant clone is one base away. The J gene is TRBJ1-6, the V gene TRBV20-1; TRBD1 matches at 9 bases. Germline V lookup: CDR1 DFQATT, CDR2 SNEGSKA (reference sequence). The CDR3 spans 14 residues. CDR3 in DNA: TGCAGTGCCAGAACAGGGGGCGGATGGTCACCCCTCCGCTTT. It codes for CSARTGGGWSPLRF.

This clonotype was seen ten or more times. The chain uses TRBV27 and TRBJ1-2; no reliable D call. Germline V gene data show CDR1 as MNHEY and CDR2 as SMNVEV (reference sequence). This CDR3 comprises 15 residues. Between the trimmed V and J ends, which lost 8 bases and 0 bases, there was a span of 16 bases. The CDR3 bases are TGTGCCAGCTCATCAAGCGGGGAAGCTAACTATGGCTACACCTTC. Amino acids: CASSSSGEANYGYTF.

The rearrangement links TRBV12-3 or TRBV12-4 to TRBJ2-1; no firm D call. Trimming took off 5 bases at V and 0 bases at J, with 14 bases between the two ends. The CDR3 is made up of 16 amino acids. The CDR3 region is CASSDKGSISYNEQFF. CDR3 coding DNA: TGTGCCAGCAGTGACAAGGGCTCGATCTCCTACAATGAGCAGTTCTTC.

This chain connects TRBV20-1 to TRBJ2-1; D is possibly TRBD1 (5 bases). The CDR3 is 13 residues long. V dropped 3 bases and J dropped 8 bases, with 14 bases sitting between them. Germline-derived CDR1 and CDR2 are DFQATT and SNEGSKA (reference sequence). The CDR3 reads CSASSPGIHEQFF. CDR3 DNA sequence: TGCAGTGCTAGTTCTCCAGGGATACATGAGCAGTTCTTC.

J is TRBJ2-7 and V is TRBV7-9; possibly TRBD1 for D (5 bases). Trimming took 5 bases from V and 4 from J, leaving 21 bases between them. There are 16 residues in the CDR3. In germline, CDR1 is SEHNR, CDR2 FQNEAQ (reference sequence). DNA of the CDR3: TGTGCCAGCAGCATATTCCATAGCAGGGCCTTGTACGAGCAGTACTTC. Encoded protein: CASSIFHSRALYEQYF.

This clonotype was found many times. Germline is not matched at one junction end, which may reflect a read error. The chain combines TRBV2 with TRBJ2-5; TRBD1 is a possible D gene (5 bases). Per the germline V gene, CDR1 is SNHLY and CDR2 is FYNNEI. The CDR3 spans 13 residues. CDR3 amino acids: CASNEQVPETQYF. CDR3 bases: TGTGCCAGCAATGAACAGGTCCCAGAGACCCAGTACTTC.

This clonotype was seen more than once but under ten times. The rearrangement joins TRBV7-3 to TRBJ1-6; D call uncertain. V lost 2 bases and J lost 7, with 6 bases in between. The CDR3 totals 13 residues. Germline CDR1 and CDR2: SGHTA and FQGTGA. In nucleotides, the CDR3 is TGTGCCAGCAGCTTACAGACCAATTCACCCCTCCACTTT. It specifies CASSLQTNSPLHF.